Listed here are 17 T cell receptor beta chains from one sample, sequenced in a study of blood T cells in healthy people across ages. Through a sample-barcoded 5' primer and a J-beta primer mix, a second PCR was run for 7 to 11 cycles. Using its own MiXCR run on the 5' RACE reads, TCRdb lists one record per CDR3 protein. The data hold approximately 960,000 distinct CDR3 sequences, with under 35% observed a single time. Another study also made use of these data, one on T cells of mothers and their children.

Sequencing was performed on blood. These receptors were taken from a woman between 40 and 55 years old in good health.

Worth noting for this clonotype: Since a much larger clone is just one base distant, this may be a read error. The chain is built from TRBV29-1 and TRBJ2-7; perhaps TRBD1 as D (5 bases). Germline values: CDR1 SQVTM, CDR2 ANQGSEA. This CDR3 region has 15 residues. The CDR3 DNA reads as TGCAGCGTTGAAGACCCGACAGAGAGCTCCTACGAGCAGCACTTC. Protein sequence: CSVEDPTESSYEQHF.

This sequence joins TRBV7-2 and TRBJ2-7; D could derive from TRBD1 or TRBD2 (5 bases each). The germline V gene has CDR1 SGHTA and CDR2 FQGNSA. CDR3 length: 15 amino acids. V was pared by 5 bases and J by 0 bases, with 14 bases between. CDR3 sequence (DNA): TGTGCCAGCAGCCCGTGGGACGGCCTCTCCTACGAGCAGTACTTC. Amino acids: CASSPWDGLSYEQYF.

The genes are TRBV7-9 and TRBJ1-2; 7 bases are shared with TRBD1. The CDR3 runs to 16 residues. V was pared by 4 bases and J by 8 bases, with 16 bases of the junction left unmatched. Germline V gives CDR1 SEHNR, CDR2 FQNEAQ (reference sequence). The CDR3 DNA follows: TGTGCCAGCAGCTATGGGCTACAAAGACAGGGTCAAGGCTACACCTTC. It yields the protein CASSYGLQRQGQGYTF.

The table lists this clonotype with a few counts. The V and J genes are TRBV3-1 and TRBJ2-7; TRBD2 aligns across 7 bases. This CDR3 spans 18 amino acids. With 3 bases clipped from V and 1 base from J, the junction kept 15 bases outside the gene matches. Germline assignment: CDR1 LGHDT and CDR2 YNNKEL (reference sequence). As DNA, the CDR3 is TGTGCCAGCAGCCAGTGGGACTACCCCACCCCGGGATCCTACGAGCAGTACTTC. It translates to CASSQWDYPTPGSYEQYF.

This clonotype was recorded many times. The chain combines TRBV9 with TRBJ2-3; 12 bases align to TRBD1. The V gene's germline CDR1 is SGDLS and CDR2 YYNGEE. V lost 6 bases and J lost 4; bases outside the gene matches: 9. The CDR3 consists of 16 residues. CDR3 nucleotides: TGTGCCAGCACCCCACCGGGACAGGGGGCCGCAGATACGCAGTATTTT. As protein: CASTPPGQGAADTQYF.

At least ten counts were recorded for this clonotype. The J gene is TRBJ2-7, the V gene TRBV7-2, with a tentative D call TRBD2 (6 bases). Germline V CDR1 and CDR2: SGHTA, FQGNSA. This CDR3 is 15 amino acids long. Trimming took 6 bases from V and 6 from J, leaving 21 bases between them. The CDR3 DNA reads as TGTGCCAGCAGTACGGCGACTAGTAATATACGCGAGCAGTACTTC. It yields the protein CASSTATSNIREQYF.

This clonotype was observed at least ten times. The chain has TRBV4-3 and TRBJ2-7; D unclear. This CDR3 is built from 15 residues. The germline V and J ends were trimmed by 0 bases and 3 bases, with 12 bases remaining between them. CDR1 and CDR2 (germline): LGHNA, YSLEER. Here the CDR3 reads CASSQDSGQFYEQYF. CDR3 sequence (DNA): TGCGCCAGCAGCCAAGATAGTGGTCAGTTCTACGAGCAGTACTTC.

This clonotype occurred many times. The CDR3 spells CASSLYPSSNQPQHF. In DNA form, the CDR3 reads TGTGCCAGCAGCTTGTACCCCAGCAGCAATCAGCCCCAGCATTTT. The genes are TRBV5-6 and TRBJ1-5; D is undetermined. The CDR3 length is 15 residues. The germline CDR1 and CDR2 sequences are SGHDT and YYEEEE. V lost 1 base and J lost 1, with 9 bases in between.

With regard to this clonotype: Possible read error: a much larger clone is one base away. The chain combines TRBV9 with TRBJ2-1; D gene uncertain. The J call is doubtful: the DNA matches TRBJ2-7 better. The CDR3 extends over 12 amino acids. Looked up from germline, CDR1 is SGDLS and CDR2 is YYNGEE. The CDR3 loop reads CASTDTYNEQYF. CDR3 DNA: TGTGCCAGCACCGATACCTACAATGAGCAGTACTTC.

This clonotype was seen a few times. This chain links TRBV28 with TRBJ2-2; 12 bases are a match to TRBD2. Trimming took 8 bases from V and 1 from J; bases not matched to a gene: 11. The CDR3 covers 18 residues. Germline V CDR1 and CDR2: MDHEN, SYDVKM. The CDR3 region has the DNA TGTGCCAGCGGAATCCCGGAACTAGCGGGGGGGAACACCGGGGAGCTGTTTTTT. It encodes CASGIPELAGGNTGELFF.

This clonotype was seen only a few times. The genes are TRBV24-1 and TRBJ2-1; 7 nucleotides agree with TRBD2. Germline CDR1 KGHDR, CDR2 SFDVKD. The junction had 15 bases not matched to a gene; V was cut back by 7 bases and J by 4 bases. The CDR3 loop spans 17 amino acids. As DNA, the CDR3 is TGTGCCACCAGCACGATAATGGACGGGGGGTTATACAATGAGCAGTTCTTC. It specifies CATSTIMDGGLYNEQFF.

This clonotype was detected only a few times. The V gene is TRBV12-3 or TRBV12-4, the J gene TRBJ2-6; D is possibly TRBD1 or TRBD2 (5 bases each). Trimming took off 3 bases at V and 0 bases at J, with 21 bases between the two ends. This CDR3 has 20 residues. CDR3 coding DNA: TGTGCCAGCAGTTTCTACACCCGGGGCCTGGGCCTCTCTGGGGCCAACGTCCTGACTTTC. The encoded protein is CASSFYTRGLGLSGANVLTF.

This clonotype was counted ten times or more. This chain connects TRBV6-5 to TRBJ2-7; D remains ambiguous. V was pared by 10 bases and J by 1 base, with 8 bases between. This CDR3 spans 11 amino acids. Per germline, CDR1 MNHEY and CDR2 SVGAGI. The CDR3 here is CANQQSYEQYF. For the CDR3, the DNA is TGTGCCAATCAGCAGTCCTACGAGCAGTACTTC.

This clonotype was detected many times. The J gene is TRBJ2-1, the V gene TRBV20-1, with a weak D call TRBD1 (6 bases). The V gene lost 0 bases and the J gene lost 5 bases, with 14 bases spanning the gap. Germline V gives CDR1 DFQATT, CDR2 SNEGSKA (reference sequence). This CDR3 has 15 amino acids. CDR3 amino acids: CSARDFGQNDNEQFF. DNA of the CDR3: TGCAGTGCTAGAGATTTTGGACAGAATGACAATGAGCAGTTCTTC.

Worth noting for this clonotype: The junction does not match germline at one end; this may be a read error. CDR3 amino acids: CAVSESQGRDNYGYTF. CDR3 nucleotide sequence: TGTGCCGTCAGTGAGTCGCAGGGCAGGGATAACTATGGCTACACCTTC. The V call is TRBV10-3, the J call TRBJ1-2, with D perhaps matching TRBD1 (5 bases). The CDR3 extends over 16 amino acids. CDR1 is ENHRY and CDR2 is SYGVKD in the germline V gene.

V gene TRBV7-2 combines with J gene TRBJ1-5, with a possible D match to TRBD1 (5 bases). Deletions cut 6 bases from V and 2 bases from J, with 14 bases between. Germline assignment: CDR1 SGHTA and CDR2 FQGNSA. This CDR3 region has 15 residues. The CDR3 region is CASSRGTRGNQPQHF. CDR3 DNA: TGTGCCAGCAGTCGGGGGACCCGGGGCAATCAGCCCCAGCATTTT. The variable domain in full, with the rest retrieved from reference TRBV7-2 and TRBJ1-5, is GAGVSQSPSNKVTEKGKDVELRCDPISGHTALYWYRQSLGQGLEFLIYFQGNSAPDKSGLPSDRFSAERTGGSVSTLTIQRTQQEDSAVYLCASSRGTRGNQPQHFGDGTRLSIL.

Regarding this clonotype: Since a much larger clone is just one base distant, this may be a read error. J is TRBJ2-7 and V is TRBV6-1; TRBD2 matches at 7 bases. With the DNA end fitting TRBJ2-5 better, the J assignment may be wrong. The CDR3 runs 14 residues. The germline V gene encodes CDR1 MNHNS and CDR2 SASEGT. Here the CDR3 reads CASREGRAQETQYF. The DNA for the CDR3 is TGTGCCAGCAGGGAAGGGAGGGCTCAGGAGACCCAGTACTTC.